Listed below are T cell receptor beta chains from one sample, sequenced in a study of blood T cell repertoires in COVID-19. Data came from immunoSEQ multiplex PCR; TCRdb stores just in-frame clones and leaves some out. The sample has about 200,000 clones, more than 75% seen once. The sequenced material came from peripheral blood. All receptors derive from a woman between 35 and 50 years old with COVID-19, enrolled during active disease. The CDR3 runs from the conserved cysteine through the conserved F or W. D genes are given only for firm matches. Clone size appears in some rows only: once, few, many, or a class for an expanded clone.

- | TRBJ2-3 | TRBV5-1 | - | 16 | TGCGCCAGCAGCACCGACGGGGGTTTGGGGACAGATACGCAGTATTTT | CASSTDGGLGTDTQYF
- | TRBJ1-2 | TRBV7-2 | TRBD1 | 15 | TGTGCCAGCAGTTTCGGTCAGGGGGTAAACTATGGCTACACCTTC | CASSFGQGVNYGYTF
- | TRBJ1-5 | TRBV7-9 | - | 16 | TGTGCCAGCATCCTCAAACCGGGGAGGGGGAATCAGCCCCAGCATTTT | CASILKPGRGNQPQHF
- | TRBJ2-1 | TRBV4-1 | TRBD1 | 12 | TGCGCCAGCAGGACAGGGGACAATGAGCAGTTCTTC | CASRTGDNEQFF
- | TRBJ1-5 | TRBV19 | TRBD1 | 15 | TGTGCCAGTAGTGGCCCGACAGGGGGGCATCAGCCCCAGCATTTT | CASSGPTGGHQPQHF
- | TRBJ2-2 | TRBV7-3 | TRBD1 | 15 | TGTGCCAGCAGCCCCCAGCCGACAGGGACCGGGGAGCTGTTTTTT | CASSPQPTGTGELFF
once | TRBJ1-1 | TRBV6-5 | - | 12 | TGTGCCAGCAGGTTTATATCCGGTGAAGCTTTCTTT | CASRFISGEAFF
- | TRBJ2-2 | TRBV6-5 | TRBD2 | 14 | TGTGCCAGTGTGGGGGGGAGTCGCACCGGGGAGCTGTTTTTT | CASVGGSRTGELFF
- | TRBJ2-7 | TRBV6-4 | TRBD1 | 17 | TGTGCCAGCAGTGACTCGACCCCCGACAGGGGGCGGCACGAGCAGTACTTC | CASSDSTPDRGRHEQYF
- | TRBJ1-1 | TRBV24-1 | - | 13 | TGTGCCACCCGGGGTGCCATGGGCACTGAAGCTTTCTTT | CATRGAMGTEAFF
- | TRBJ1-1 | TRBV7-9 | - | 16 | TGTGCCAGCAGCTATACTTCCAGGTGGAGGCACACTGAAGCTTTCTTT | CASSYTSRWRHTEAFF
- | TRBJ1-6 | TRBV2 | TRBD1 | 14 | TGTGCCAGCAGTGGGACAGGGGTGAAATCACCCCTCCACTTT | CASSGTGVKSPLHF
- | TRBJ2-5 | TRBV7-2 | - | 15 | TGTGCCAGCAGCTTAATCACGGTCCAATCAGAGACCCAGTACTTC | CASSLITVQSETQYF
- | TRBJ1-5 | TRBV27 | - | 13 | TGTGCCAGCAGGCACAGGGAAGGTCAGCCCCAGCATTTT | CASRHREGQPQHF
few | TRBJ1-6 | TRBV2 | - | 14 | TGTGCCAGCAGTGACGACAGATATAATTCACCCCTCCACTTT | CASSDDRYNSPLHF
few | TRBJ2-5 | TRBV18 | - | 14 | TGTGCCAGCTCACCATTTGGGGCGGTAGAGACCCAGTACTTC | CASSPFGAVETQYF
- | TRBJ1-3 | TRBV5-1 | TRBD1 | 14 | TGCGCCAGCAGCGAGACAGGGTCTGGAAACACCATATATTTT | CASSETGSGNTIYF
few | TRBJ1-4 | TRBV7-8 | - | 14 | TGTGCCAGCAGCGCTACAGAACTTAATGAAAAACTGTTTTTT | CASSATELNEKLFF
- | TRBJ1-3 | TRBV6-1 | - | 15 | TGTGCCAGCAGTGATCTGGCAGACTCTGGAAACACCATATATTTT | CASSDLADSGNTIYF
- | TRBJ1-1 | TRBV5-1 | - | 13 | TGCGCCAGCAGCTTGGAACAGGGCCTCGGAGCTTTCTTT | CASSLEQGLGAFF
- | TRBJ1-2 | TRBV6-5 | - | 15 | TGTGCCAGCAGTTACTCGCGCGGGTCCGGCTATGGCTACACCTTC | CASSYSRGSGYGYTF
- | TRBJ1-4 | TRBV4-1 | - | 15 | TGCGCCAGCAGCCAAGAAAGACAGATTAATGAAAAACTGTTTTTT | CASSQERQINEKLFF
- | TRBJ1-5 | TRBV7-2 | - | 15 | TGTGCCAGCAGCTCAACGGACGGAGCGGTTCAGCCCCAGCATTTT | CASSSTDGAVQPQHF
- | TRBJ1-2 | TRBV18 | TRBD1 | 20 | TGTGCCAGCTCACCATTCCATTCCGGGACAGACACAGGATTAATCTATGGCTACACCTTC | CASSPFHSGTDTGLIYGYTF
- | TRBJ2-1 | TRBV6-5 | - | 13 | TGTGCCAGCAGAGCAGGTTCCTACAATGAGCAGTTCTTC | CASRAGSYNEQFF
- | TRBJ1-5 | TRBV7-2 | - | 15 | TGTGCCAGCAGCTTACAGGGAGGGAGCAATCAGCCCCAGCATTTT | CASSLQGGSNQPQHF
- | TRBJ2-7 | TRBV24-1 | - | 13 | TGTGCCACCATTGAGGGGCCCGACATTTTTCAGTACTTC | CATIEGPDIFQYF
few | TRBJ1-1 | TRBV3-1/TRBV3-2 | TRBD1 | 13 | TGTGCCAGCAGTCATGACAGGGGCTCTGAAGCTTTCTTT | CASSHDRGSEAFF
- | TRBJ2-7 | TRBV4-3 | TRBD1 | 16 | TGCGCCAGCAGCCACTCCGGGACAGGCGACTCCTACGAGCAGTACTTC | CASSHSGTGDSYEQYF
- | TRBJ1-2 | TRBV5-1 | - | 11 | TGCGCCAGCAGCTTCGGGGGAGGCTACACCTTC | CASSFGGGYTF
once | TRBJ2-5 | TRBV7-2 | - | 13 | TGTGCCAGCAGGCATTATTCAGAAGAGACCCAGTACTTC | CASRHYSEETQYF
- | TRBJ1-2 | TRBV18 | - | 14 | TGTGCCAGCTCACCAGGAGTAGGGACTTATGGCTACACCTTC | CASSPGVGTYGYTF
- | TRBJ1-1 | TRBV29-1 | - | 13 | TGCAGCGTTGACAGGATGCCGAACACTGAAGCTTTCTTT | CSVDRMPNTEAFF
- | TRBJ1-4 | TRBV19 | - | 14 | TGTGCCAGTAGTAAAGGGTCAACAGGTGAAAAACTGTTTTTT | CASSKGSTGEKLFF
- | TRBJ1-2 | TRBV5-4 | - | 13 | TGTGCCAGCAGCCGTACATCGGGATATGGCTACACCTTC | CASSRTSGYGYTF
- | TRBJ2-5 | TRBV30 | TRBD2 | 15 | TGTGCCTGGAACCCCCCAGCTAGCGGGACGGGGACCCAGTACTTC | CAWNPPASGTGTQYF
- | TRBJ2-3 | TRBV6-5 | - | 15 | TGTGCCAGCAGATACGGCTTGGGGGGTCTAGATACGCAGTATTTT | CASRYGLGGLDTQYF
- | TRBJ2-1 | TRBV5-1 | - | 15 | TGCGCCAGCAGCTTGGGGCAGGGGAGGGTAAATGAGCAGTTCTTC | CASSLGQGRVNEQFF
- | TRBJ2-5 | TRBV30 | TRBD1 | 14 | TGTGCCTGGAAGGCGGGACAGGGATTGGAGACCCAGTACTTC | CAWKAGQGLETQYF
- | TRBJ2-1 | TRBV24-1 | TRBD2 | 17 | TGTGCCACCAGTGAGGGTAGCGGGGACTCCCGCTACAATGAGCAGTTCTTC | CATSEGSGDSRYNEQFF
- | TRBJ2-2 | TRBV9 | TRBD2 | 15 | TGTGCCAGCGGTGAAGCGGGGAAGAACACCGGGGAGCTGTTTTTT | CASGEAGKNTGELFF
many | TRBJ2-5 | TRBV9 | - | 11 | TGTGCCAGCAGTCGCGGGGAGACCCAGTACTTC | CASSRGETQYF
- | TRBJ2-7 | TRBV18 | TRBD1 | 13 | TGTGCCAGCTCATCCGAGAGGACAGGCGGTGGGTACTTC | CASSSERTGGGYF
once | TRBJ1-2 | TRBV19 | - | 13 | TGTGCCAGTGGTATAGCCACCAGCGATGGCTACACCTTC | CASGIATSDGYTF
few | TRBJ1-2 | TRBV30 | - | 12 | TGTGCCTGGAGCGGACAGTACTATGGCTACACCTTC | CAWSGQYYGYTF
- | TRBJ1-3 | TRBV12-3/TRBV12-4 | - | 11 | TGTGCCAGCAGCCAAGGAAACACCATATATTTT | CASSQGNTIYF
- | TRBJ2-3 | TRBV11-2 | TRBD1 | 17 | TGTGCCAGCAGCCTGGGCCCCACAGGGGGCAAGACAGATACGCAGTATTTT | CASSLGPTGGKTDTQYF
- | TRBJ1-2 | TRBV4-1 | TRBD1 | 15 | TGCGCCAGCAGCCAAGAAACAGGGGAGTTCTATGGCTACACCTTC | CASSQETGEFYGYTF
- | TRBJ2-1 | TRBV5-1 | TRBD1 | 16 | TGCGCCAGCAGCAAGGAAACAGGGGAGCCCTACAATGAGCAGTTCTTC | CASSKETGEPYNEQFF
- | TRBJ2-1 | TRBV9 | TRBD2 | 17 | TGTGCCAGCAGCGTAGGTAGCGGGGGCCCCCTAGACAATGAGCAGTTCTTC | CASSVGSGGPLDNEQFF
- | TRBJ1-2 | TRBV3-1/TRBV3-2 | - | 16 | TGTGCCAGCAGCCAGGACCCGGGGGGCCCTTTATCTGGCTACACCTTC | CASSQDPGGPLSGYTF
- | TRBJ2-5 | TRBV30 | - | 11 | TGTGCCTGGACGACTGGGGAGACCCAGTACTTC | CAWTTGETQYF
- | TRBJ1-2 | TRBV5-1 | - | 14 | TGCGCCAGCAGTCCCGGGTCGGGGGTCTATGGCTACACCTTC | CASSPGSGVYGYTF
once | TRBJ1-2 | TRBV6-4 | TRBD1 | 14 | TGTGCCAGCAAGGCCTTTGGACAGACAGGGGGCTACACCTTC | CASKAFGQTGGYTF
- | TRBJ1-1 | TRBV5-5 | - | 13 | TGTGCCAGCAGCTCACAAGGACAGATTGAAGCTTTCTTT | CASSSQGQIEAFF